This T cell receptor (beta chain) was sequenced for a study of control samples from healthy donors and cancer patients. Per germline, CDR1 LGHDT and CDR2 YNNKEL (reference sequence). V shed 0 bases and J shed 7 bases, with 10 bases lying between them. CDR3 length equals 14 residues. This clone occurred once. Repertoires were generated with immunoSEQ multiplex PCR, while TCRdb's copy carries only in-frame clones and drops some. Among about 150,000 clones, roughly 93% were seen once, and the ten largest hold approximately 5.7%. The V gene is TRBV3-1 (or the pseudogene TRBV3-2), the J gene TRBJ1-5; no reliable D call. The sequence was collected from a man in his late teens or twenties in good health. The sequencing sample was made of blood. This CDR3 is CASSQDPRRQPQHF. The CDR3 bases are TGTGCCAGCAGCCAAGATCCTAGGCGCCAGCCCCAGCATTTT.